The present entry profiles one T cell receptor (beta chain) with its context. Its specificity is unknown. The length of the CDR3 is 18 residues. Germline V gene sequence: CDR1 DFQATT, CDR2 SNEGSKA (reference sequence). TCRdb re-called the 5' RACE reads and catalogs CDR3 proteins one per entry, DNA excluded. The sample includes about 440,000 distinct CDR3 sequences. The sample comes from a study of monozygotic twins with inflammatory bowel disease. Study conclusions and caveats: Lower TCRbeta diversity (inverse Simpson) was seen in IBD patients than in healthy co-twins. Clonotype sharing was lower in IBD patients than healthy twins, most markedly with disease activity.

The rearrangement uses TRBV20-1 and TRBJ2-1; TCRdb's D call, TRBD2, is unchecked because there is no DNA. The TCR was taken from a human donor with ulcerative colitis or Crohn's disease, or a healthy co-twin of an affected twin (not recorded which). Sequencing was done on a sample of blood. CDR3 amino acids: CSAAGLAGGPLSYNEQFF.